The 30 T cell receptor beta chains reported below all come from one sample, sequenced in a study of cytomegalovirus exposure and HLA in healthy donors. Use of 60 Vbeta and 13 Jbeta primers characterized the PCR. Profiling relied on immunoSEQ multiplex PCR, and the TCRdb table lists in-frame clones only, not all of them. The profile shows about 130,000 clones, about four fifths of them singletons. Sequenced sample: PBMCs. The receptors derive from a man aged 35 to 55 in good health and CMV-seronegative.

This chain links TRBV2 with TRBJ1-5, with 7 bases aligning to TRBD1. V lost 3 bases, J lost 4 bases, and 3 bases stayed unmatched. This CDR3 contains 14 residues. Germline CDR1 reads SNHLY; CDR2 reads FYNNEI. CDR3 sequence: CASSDSGGNQPQHF. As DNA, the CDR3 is TGTGCCAGCAGTGACTCAGGGGGGAATCAGCCCCAGCATTTT. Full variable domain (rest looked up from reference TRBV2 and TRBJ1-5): EPEVTQTPSHQVTQMGQEVILRCVPISNHLYFYWYRQILGQKVEFLVSFYNNEISEKSEIFDDQFSVERPDGSNFTLKIRSTKLEDSAMYFCASSDSGGNQPQHFGDGTRLSIL.

In nucleotides, the CDR3 is TGTGCCAGCAGCTTACACAGGCTGGGGGGGGGCCAGTACTTC. Protein: CASSLHRLGGGQYF. The V gene is TRBV7-2, the J gene TRBJ2-5; 7 nucleotides align to TRBD2. J was trimmed by 10 bases and V by 2 bases; bases with no gene match: 10. CDR3 size: 14 residues. Germline CDR1 and CDR2: SGHTA and FQGNSA.

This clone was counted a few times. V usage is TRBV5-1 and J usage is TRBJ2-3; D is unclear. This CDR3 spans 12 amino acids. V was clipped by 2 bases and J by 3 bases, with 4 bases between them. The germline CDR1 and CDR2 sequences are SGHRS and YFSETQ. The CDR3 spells CASSFQTDTQYF. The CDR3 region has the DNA TGCGCCAGCAGCTTCCAAACAGATACGCAGTATTTT.

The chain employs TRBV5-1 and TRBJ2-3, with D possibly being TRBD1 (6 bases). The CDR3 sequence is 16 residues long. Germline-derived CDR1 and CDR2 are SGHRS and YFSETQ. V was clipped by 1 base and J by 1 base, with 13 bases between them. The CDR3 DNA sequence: TGCGCCAGCAGCTTGTCTGGGGACATCCGCACAGATACGCAGTATTTT. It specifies CASSLSGDIRTDTQYF.

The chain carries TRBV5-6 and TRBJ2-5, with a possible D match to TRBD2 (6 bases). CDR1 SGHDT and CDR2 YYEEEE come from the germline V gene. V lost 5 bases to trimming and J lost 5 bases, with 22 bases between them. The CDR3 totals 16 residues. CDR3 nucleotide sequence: TGTGCCAGCAGAAGGTCGATGGGGCCCCGGGAGGAGACCCAGTACTTC. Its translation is CASRRSMGPREETQYF.

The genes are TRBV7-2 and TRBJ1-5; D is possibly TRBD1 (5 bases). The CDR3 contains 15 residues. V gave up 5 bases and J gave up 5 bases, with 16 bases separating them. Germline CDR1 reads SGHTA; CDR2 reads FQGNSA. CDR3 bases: TGTGCCAGCAGCAAATATCAGGGAGGGGATCAGCCCCAGCATTTT. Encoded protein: CASSKYQGGDQPQHF.

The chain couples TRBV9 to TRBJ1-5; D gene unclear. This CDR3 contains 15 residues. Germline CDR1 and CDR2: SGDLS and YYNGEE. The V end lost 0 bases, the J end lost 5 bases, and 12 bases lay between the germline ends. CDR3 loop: CASSVGQRFDQPQHF. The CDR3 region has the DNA TGTGCCAGCAGCGTAGGGCAGCGGTTTGATCAGCCCCAGCATTTT.

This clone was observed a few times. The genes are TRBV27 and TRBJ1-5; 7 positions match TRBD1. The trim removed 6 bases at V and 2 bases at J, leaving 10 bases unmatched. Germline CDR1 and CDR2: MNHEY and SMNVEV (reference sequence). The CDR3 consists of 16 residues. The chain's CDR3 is CASRTGSVLGNQPQHF. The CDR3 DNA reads TGTGCCAGCAGGACAGGGAGCGTGTTAGGCAATCAGCCCCAGCATTTT.

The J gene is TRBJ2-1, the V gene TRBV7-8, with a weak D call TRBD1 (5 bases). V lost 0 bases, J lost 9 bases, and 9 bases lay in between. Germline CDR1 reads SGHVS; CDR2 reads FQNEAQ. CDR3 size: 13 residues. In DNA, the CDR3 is TGTGCCAGCAGCTTAGCGCGACAGCGTGAGCAGTTCTTC. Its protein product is CASSLARQREQFF.

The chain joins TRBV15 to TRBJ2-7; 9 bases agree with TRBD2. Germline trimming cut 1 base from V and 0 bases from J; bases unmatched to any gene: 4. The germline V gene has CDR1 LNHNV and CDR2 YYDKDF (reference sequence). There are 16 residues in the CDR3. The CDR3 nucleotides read TGTGCCACCAGCAGAGGCCTAGCGGGGTCCTCCTACGAGCAGTACTTC. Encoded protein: CATSRGLAGSSYEQYF.

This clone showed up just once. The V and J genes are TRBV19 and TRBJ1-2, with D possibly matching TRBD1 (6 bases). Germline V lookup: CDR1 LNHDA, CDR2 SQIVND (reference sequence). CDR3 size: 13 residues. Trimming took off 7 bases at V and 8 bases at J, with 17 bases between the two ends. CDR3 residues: CASTDPSGVGYTF. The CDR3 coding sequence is TGTGCCAGTACTGACCCGTCAGGGGTGGGCTACACCTTC.

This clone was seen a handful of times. CDR3 amino acids: CASSPIRVPYEQYF. DNA for the CDR3: TGTGCCAGCTCACCTATCAGGGTCCCCTACGAGCAGTACTTC. The V call is TRBV18, the J call TRBJ2-7; D possibly corresponds to TRBD1 (5 bases). Trimming took off 3 bases at V and 2 bases at J, with 11 bases between the two ends. This CDR3 region has 14 residues. From germline, CDR1 is KGHSH and CDR2 LQKENI. The variable domain in full, completed from reference TRBV18 and TRBJ2-7, reads NAGVMQNPRHLVRRRGQEARLRCSPMKGHSHVYWYRQLPEEGLKFMVYLQKENIIDESGMPKERFSAEFPKEGPSILRIQQVVRGDSAAYFCASSPIRVPYEQYFGPGTRLTVT.

The CDR3, as DNA: TGCGCCACCCAGGTGGGCAGGTTATCCTACGAGCAGTACTTC. Amino acid sequence: CATQVGRLSYEQYF. The chain is built from TRBV23-1 and TRBJ2-7; unclear D gene. TRBV23-1 is an ORF, with its function uncertain. V lost 10 bases, J lost 1 base, and 17 bases lay in between. CDR3 size: 14 residues.

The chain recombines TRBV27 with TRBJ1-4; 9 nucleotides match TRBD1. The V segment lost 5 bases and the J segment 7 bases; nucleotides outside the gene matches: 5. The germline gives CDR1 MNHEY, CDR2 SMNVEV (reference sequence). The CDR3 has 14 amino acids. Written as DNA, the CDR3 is TGTGCCAGCAGTCCCCGGGACAGGGCTGAAAAACTGTTTTTT. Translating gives CASSPRDRAEKLFF.

CDR3 amino acids: CASSSQGNTEAFF. The CDR3 DNA is TGTGCCAGCAGCTCACAGGGGAACACTGAAGCTTTCTTT. V gene TRBV11-1 combines with J gene TRBJ1-1; a weak D match, TRBD1 (6 bases). This CDR3 is 13 amino acids long. Trimming pared 4 bases from V and 1 base from J, leaving 7 bases between. CDR1 and CDR2 (germline): SGHAT, FQDESV (reference sequence).

This CDR3 reads CASSLRSTGSNEKLFF. The CDR3 DNA follows: TGTGCCAGCAGCTTGAGGTCGACAGGGAGTAATGAAAAACTGTTTTTT. J is TRBJ1-4 and V is TRBV5-6, with TRBD1 matching over 7 bases. CDR1 SGHDT and CDR2 YYEEEE come from the germline V gene. This CDR3 spans 16 amino acids. The junction had 7 bases not matched to a gene; V was cut back by 1 base and J by 4 bases.

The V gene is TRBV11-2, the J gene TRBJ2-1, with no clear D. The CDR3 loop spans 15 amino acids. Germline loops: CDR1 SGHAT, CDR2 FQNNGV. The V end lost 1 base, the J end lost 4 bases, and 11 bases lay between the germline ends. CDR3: CASSLGSLGYNEQFF. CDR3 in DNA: TGTGCCAGCAGCTTAGGGAGCCTTGGATACAATGAGCAGTTCTTC.

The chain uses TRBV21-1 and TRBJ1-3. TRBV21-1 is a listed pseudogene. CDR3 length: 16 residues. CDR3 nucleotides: TGTGCCAGCAGCAAATATCCCCTCGGAGCTGGAAACACCATATATTTT. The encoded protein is CASSKYPLGAGNTIYF.

The CDR3 loop is CSVDTGFMNTEAFF. The CDR3 DNA is TGCAGCGTTGATACGGGGTTCATGAACACTGAAGCTTTCTTT. The chain joins TRBV29-1 to TRBJ1-1, with unresolved D. This CDR3 has 14 residues. The V end lost 3 bases, the J end lost 0 bases, and 11 bases lay between the germline ends. The germline CDR1 and CDR2 sequences are SQVTM and ANQGSEA.

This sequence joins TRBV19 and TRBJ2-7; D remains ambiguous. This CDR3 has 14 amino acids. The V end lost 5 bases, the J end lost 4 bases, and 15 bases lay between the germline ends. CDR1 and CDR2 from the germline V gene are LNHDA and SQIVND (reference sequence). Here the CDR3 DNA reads TGTGCCAGTAGTCCAGTCCGAGAGACTTACGAGCAGTACTTC. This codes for CASSPVRETYEQYF.

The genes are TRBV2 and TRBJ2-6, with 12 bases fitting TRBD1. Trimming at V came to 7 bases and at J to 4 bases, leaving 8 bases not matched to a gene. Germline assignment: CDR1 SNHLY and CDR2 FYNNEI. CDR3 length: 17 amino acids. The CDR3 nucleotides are TGTGCCAGCACCCCGGGACAGGGGGCAGGAGGGGCCAACGTCCTGACTTTC. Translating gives CASTPGQGAGGANVLTF.

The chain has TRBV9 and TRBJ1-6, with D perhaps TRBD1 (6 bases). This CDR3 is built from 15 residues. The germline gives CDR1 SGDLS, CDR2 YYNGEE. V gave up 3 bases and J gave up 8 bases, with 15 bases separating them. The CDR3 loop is CASSGETGRYSPLHF. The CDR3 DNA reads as TGTGCCAGCAGCGGCGAGACAGGACGATATTCACCCCTCCACTTT. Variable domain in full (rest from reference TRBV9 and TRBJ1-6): DSGVTQTPKHLITATGQRVTLRCSPRSGDLSVYWYQQSLDQGLQFLIQYYNGEERAKGNILERFSAQQFPDLHSELNLSSLELGDSALYFCASSGETGRYSPLHFGNGTRLTVT.

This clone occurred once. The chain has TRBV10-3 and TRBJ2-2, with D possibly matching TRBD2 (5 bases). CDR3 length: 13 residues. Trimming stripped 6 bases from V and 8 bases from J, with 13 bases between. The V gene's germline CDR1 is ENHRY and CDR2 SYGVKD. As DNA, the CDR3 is TGTGCCATCAGGGCCGAGGGCGGGGGGGAGCTGTTTTTT. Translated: CAIRAEGGGELFF.

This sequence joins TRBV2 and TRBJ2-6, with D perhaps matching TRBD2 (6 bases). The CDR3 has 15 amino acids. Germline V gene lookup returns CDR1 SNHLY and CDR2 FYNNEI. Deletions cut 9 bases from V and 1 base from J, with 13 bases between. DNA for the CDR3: TGTGCCAGTGCGGGACTTCGGTCTGGGGCCAACGTCCTGACTTTC. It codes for CASAGLRSGANVLTF.

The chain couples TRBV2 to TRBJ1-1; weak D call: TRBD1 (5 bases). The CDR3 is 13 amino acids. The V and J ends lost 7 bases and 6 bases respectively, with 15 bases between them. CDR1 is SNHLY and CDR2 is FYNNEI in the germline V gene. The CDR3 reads CASTSEGSAEAFF. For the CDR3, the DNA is TGTGCCAGCACCTCGGAGGGGTCGGCTGAAGCTTTCTTT.

The CDR3: CASSQDGGGSANEQFF. CDR3 sequence (DNA): TGTGCCAGCAGCCAAGACGGGGGGGGATCTGCCAATGAGCAGTTCTTC. The genes are TRBV4-2 and TRBJ2-1, with 8 bases lining up with TRBD2. This CDR3 comprises 16 residues. Unmatched junction bases numbered 7, after V lost 0 bases and J lost 6 bases. Germline V gene sequence: CDR1 LGHNA, CDR2 YNFKEQ.

The CDR3 spells CASSEAGGPGGGYTF. The CDR3 nucleotides are TGTGCCAGCAGTGAAGCGGGAGGACCGGGCGGTGGCTACACCTTC. This chain connects TRBV2 to TRBJ1-2; D uncertain. Germline-derived CDR1 and CDR2 are SNHLY and FYNNEI. The V and J ends lost 0 bases and 7 bases respectively, with 15 bases between them. This CDR3 has 15 amino acids.

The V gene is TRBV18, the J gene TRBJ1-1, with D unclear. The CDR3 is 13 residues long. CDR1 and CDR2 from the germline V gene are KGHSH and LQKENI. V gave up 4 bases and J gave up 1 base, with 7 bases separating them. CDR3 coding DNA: TGTGCCAGCTCACTAGACAAGAACACTGAAGCTTTCTTT. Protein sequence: CASSLDKNTEAFF.

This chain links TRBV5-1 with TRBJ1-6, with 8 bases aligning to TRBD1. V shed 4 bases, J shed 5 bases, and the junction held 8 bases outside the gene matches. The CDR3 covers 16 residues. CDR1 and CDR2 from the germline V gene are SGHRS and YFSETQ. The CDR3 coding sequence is TGCGCCAGCAGCCTCGGGACAGGAGGTGATAATTCACCCCTCCACTTT. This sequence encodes CASSLGTGGDNSPLHF.

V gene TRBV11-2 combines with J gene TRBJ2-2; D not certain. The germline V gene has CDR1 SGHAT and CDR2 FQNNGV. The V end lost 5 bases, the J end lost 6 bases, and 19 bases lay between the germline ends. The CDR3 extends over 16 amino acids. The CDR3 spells CASSPRLSAVAGELFF. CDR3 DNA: TGTGCCAGCAGCCCGAGACTCTCGGCGGTGGCCGGGGAGCTGTTTTTT.